This T cell receptor (beta chain) is from a study of blood T cell repertoires in COVID-19 (dated by TCRdb to 2019 to 2021). A note on the overall study: Collaborator samples came from the United States, Italy and Spain and covered acute and convalescent phases of COVID-19. The material from the prospective study consisted of cDNA or gDNA derived from T cells, B-cell-depleted T cells, or PBMCs. Deeply sampled blood TCRbeta repertoires from subjects exposed to, actively infected with, or recovered from COVID-19 were included in the dataset. The repertoires were made available in a free public database intended to serve as a resource for research on the immune response to SARS-CoV-2. Samples came from the ongoing ImmuneRACE study (first 160 participants) plus 1,254 subjects from 6 global collaborators. The sample metadata nearly always contained a de-identified subject ID, COVID-19 status, age in years and sex. Where HLA class I and class II types were available, the types were taken from metadata supplied by the sample provider, not from assay-based typing.

The germline V gene (reference sequence) gives CDR1 as LNHDA and CDR2 as SQIVND. The cysteine opens and the phenylalanine closes a CDR3 of 13 amino acids. Here the CDR3 DNA is all that survives: 39 bases in frame from base 1. Whole blood was collected in K2EDTA tubes by collaborating institutions according to the institutions' own protocols. For TCRbeta analysis, collaborator samples were shipped as frozen whole blood, as isolated PBMCs, or as DNA extracted from either sample type. The immunoSEQ Assay, a bias-controlled multiplex PCR, was used to amplify TCRbeta CDR3 regions from genomic DNA. Per the source publication's procedure: Nucleated cell counts per sample were estimated from amplification of reference gene primers within the assay. To quantify the absolute abundance of each unique TCRbeta CDR3 rearrangement, sequence reads were collapsed and filtered. Productive Simpson clonality was computed per sample as the square root of Simpson's diversity index over productive rearrangements. As stored in TCRdb, this immuneACCESS dataset retains in-frame rearrangements with V and J assigned. A fraction of the clones does not appear; measured against another copy, unresolved V genes explain less than half of the discrepancy, and the remainder lacks a known reason. The V and J calls and clone size are taken from that table; D and trimming were inferred from the DNA. The sample yields about 260,000 clones; roughly 90% were counted once. 0.7% of the sample belongs to the ten largest clones.

Broader findings and caveats from the paper: The amount of clinical and demographic metadata varied by source and participant and was provided uncurated.

In regard to this clone: Its antigen target is currently unknown. The junction departs from germline at one end; a sequencing error may be responsible.

The sequence links TRBV19 to TRBJ1-2, with an unclear D gene assignment. Sequences were obtained from peripheral blood. The sequence came from a human donor in a cohort sampled during active COVID-19. This receptor carries the CDR3 CASSVNGDYGYSF. The nucleotide sequence is given as TGTGCCAGTAGTGTCAACGGAGATTATGGCTACTCCTTC.